The next 14 T cell receptor beta chains were all read from a single sample in a study of control samples from healthy donors and cancer patients. Produced via immunoSEQ multiplex PCR; TCRdb's table is partial and in-frame only. The table shows about 100,000 clones, with over 75% occurring only once. The sample comprised blood. These receptors were collected from a woman aged 50 to 60 in good health.

The J gene is TRBJ1-2, the V gene TRBV2, with 8 bases identical to TRBD1. With V trimmed by 4 bases and J by 2 bases, 12 bases remained unmatched. The V gene's germline CDR1 is SNHLY and CDR2 FYNNEI. There are 17 residues in the CDR3. The CDR3, as DNA: TGTGCCAGCAGTGGGGGACAGGAATGGAGAAGAAACTATGGCTACACCTTC. Translating it yields CASSGGQEWRRNYGYTF.

This clone is a singleton in its sample. This chain links TRBV10-3 with TRBJ2-1; 9 nucleotides line up with TRBD2. The CDR3 runs to 15 residues. Germline loops: CDR1 ENHRY, CDR2 SYGVKD. V shed 0 bases and J 7 bases; nucleotides not matched to a gene: 4. CDR3 DNA sequence: TGTGCCATCAGTGAGTCTAGCGGGAGAGTAAATGAGCAGTTCTTC. This gives the protein CAISESSGRVNEQFF.

This sequence joins TRBV18 and TRBJ2-1; D is ambiguous. Germline CDR1 KGHSH, CDR2 LQKENI. V was trimmed by 4 bases and J by 5 bases, leaving 12 bases between them. The CDR3 runs to 14 residues. CDR3 region: CASSLLARDNEQFF. CDR3 DNA: TGTGCCAGCTCACTTCTTGCTCGTGACAATGAGCAGTTCTTC.

The genes are TRBV10-3 and TRBJ2-7; D might be TRBD2 (5 bases). The germline CDR1 and CDR2 sequences are ENHRY and SYGVKD. This CDR3 region has 13 residues. V was cut by 2 bases and J by 3 bases, with 8 bases left in between. CDR3 in amino acids: CAISEVGSYEQYV. The CDR3 nucleotides are TGTGCCATCAGTGAGGTGGGGAGCTACGAGCAGTACGTC.

The J gene is TRBJ2-5, the V gene TRBV11-1; 8 bases align to TRBD2. This CDR3 has 12 residues. The germline V gene encodes CDR1 SGHAT and CDR2 FQDESV (reference sequence). V lost 4 bases to trimming and J lost 5 bases; unmatched junction nucleotides: 0. CDR3 DNA sequence: TGTGCCAGCAGCTCGGGGGGGGAGACCCAGTACTTC. It translates to CASSSGGETQYF.

This chain links TRBV24-1 with TRBJ2-1; TRBD1 matches at 7 bases. V shed 10 bases, J shed 3 bases, and the junction held 2 bases outside the gene matches. This CDR3 spans 12 amino acids. The germline CDR1 and CDR2 sequences are KGHDR and SFDVKD. CDR3 coding DNA: TGTGCCACAGGGGGCGGCTACAATGAGCAGTTCTTC. It yields the protein CATGGGYNEQFF.

The chain joins TRBV7-3 to TRBJ2-1, with unresolved D. CDR3 length equals 14 residues. The V gene's germline CDR1 is SGHTA and CDR2 FQGTGA. Trimming left V 2 bases short and J 9 bases short, with 14 bases between. The CDR3 region has the DNA TGTGCCAGCAGCTTAGATACAGACCCAAGTGAGCAGTTCTTC. The encoded protein is CASSLDTDPSEQFF.

The rearrangement joins TRBV19 to TRBJ1-5; weak D call: TRBD1 (5 bases). The CDR3 has 14 amino acids. Trimming left V 5 bases short and J 1 base short, with 9 bases between. CDR1 is LNHDA, CDR2 SQIVND, per germline (reference sequence). This chain's CDR3 is CASSPHRSNQPQHF. CDR3 bases: TGTGCCAGTAGTCCTCACAGGAGCAATCAGCCCCAGCATTTT.

The chain joins TRBV4-3 to TRBJ1-2; D is perhaps TRBD1 (5 bases). Germline V gives CDR1 LGHNA, CDR2 YSLEER. V was clipped by 0 bases and J by 4 bases, with 21 bases between them. The CDR3 covers 18 residues. The DNA of the CDR3 is TGCGCCAGCAGCCAAGATTCCCGCGGAAGGGGTGCGTCCTATGGCTACACCTTC. Its translation: CASSQDSRGRGASYGYTF.

This chain joins TRBV6-5 and TRBJ2-1; 11 nucleotides match TRBD2. The CDR3 has 16 residues. V trimming: 0 bases; J trimming: 6 bases; junction bases outside the gene matches: 4. Germline CDR1 and CDR2: MNHEY and SVGAGI. This CDR3 is CASSYSSSGRSNEQFF. The CDR3 region has the DNA TGTGCCAGCAGTTACTCCTCTAGCGGGAGGTCCAATGAGCAGTTCTTC.

This clone was seen only a few times. V is TRBV21-1 and J is TRBJ2-7; the table's D call, TRBD2, was not checked against the DNA. TRBV21-1 is a recognized pseudogene. This CDR3 has 13 amino acids. CDR3 sequence reads: CASNTGSTDEQYV. The CDR3 region has the DNA TGTGCCAGCAACACGGGGAGTACGGACGAGCAGTACGTC.

The chain joins TRBV6-2 or TRBV6-3 to TRBJ2-5, with 11 bases fitting TRBD2. This CDR3 comprises 18 residues. The V gene's germline CDR1 is MNHEY and CDR2 SVGEGT. The junction had 8 bases not matched to a gene; V was cut back by 1 base and J by 1 base. The CDR3 nucleotides are TGTGCCAGCAGTTACTACAGTCTAGCGGGGGGAGTCCAAGAGACCCAGTACTTC. Translating it yields CASSYYSLAGGVQETQYF.

This clone was seen only once. The chain uses TRBV6-6 and TRBJ2-1, with D perhaps matching TRBD1 (5 bases). CDR1 is MNHNY and CDR2 is SVGAGI in the germline V gene (reference sequence). V was shortened by 5 bases and J by 6 bases, with 11 bases between the two germline ends. The CDR3 covers 13 residues. The CDR3 DNA follows: TGTGCCAGCAGTCCGCAGGGTAGCAATGAGCAGTTCTTC. Amino acids: CASSPQGSNEQFF.

This chain links TRBV19 with TRBJ1-5, with 8 bases matching TRBD1. This CDR3 region has 15 residues. V trimming: 6 bases; J trimming: 5 bases; junction bases outside the gene matches: 9. CDR1 and CDR2 (germline): LNHDA, SQIVND (reference sequence). The CDR3 DNA sequence: TGTGCCAGTAGCCCGAGCGACAGGGGTCATCAGCCCCAGCATTTT. Protein: CASSPSDRGHQPQHF. The whole variable domain, remainder taken from reference TRBV19 and TRBJ1-5, is DGGITQSPKYLFRKEGQNVTLSCEQNLNHDAMYWYRQDPGQGLRLIYYSQIVNDFQKGDIAEGYSVSREKKESFPLTVTSAQKNPTAFYLCASSPSDRGHQPQHFGDGTRLSIL.